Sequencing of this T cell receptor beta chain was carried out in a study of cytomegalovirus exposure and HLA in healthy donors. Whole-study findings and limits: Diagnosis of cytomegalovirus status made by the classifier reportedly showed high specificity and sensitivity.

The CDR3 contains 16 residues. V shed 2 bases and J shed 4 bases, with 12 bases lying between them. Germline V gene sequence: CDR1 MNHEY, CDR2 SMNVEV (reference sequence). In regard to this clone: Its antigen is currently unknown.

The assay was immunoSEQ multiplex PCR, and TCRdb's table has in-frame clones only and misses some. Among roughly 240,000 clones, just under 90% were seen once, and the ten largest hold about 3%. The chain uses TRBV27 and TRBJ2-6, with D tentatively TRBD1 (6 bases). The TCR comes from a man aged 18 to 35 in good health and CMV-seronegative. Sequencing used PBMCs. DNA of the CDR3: TGTGCCAGCAGTTTACGATGGGGGCTCGGGGCCAACGTCCTGACTTTC. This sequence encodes CASSLRWGLGANVLTF.